A single sample is the source of the 27 T cell receptor beta chains below, sequenced in a study of blood T cell repertoires in COVID-19. Profiling relied on immunoSEQ multiplex PCR, and the TCRdb table lists in-frame clones only, not all of them. The sample contains approximately 86,000 clones, 70% to 90% of which appear only once. The sample taken for sequencing was peripheral blood. All receptors come from a man aged 50 to 59 with acute or convalescent COVID-19.

The chain couples TRBV3-1 (or the pseudogene TRBV3-2) to TRBJ1-1, with D possibly being TRBD1 (5 bases). V was pared by 0 bases and J by 7 bases, with 9 bases between. CDR1 is LGHDT, CDR2 YNNKEL, per germline (reference sequence). The CDR3 extends over 13 amino acids. The CDR3 DNA follows: TGTGCCAGCAGCCAAGACAGGGCGGTTGAAGCTTTCTTT. This codes for CASSQDRAVEAFF.

This rearrangement joins TRBV15 to TRBJ1-5, with 8 bases fitting TRBD1. V gave up 0 bases and J gave up 4 bases; unmatched junction bases: 11. This CDR3 is 18 amino acids long. CDR1 and CDR2 from the germline V gene are LNHNV and YYDKDF (reference sequence). Here the CDR3 DNA reads TGTGCCACCAGCAGAGATATGGCCCAGGGGGCGTTGAATCAGCCCCAGCATTTT. Its protein is CATSRDMAQGALNQPQHF.

J is TRBJ1-2 and V is TRBV5-1, with D maybe TRBD1 (5 bases). The length of the CDR3 is 13 residues. V lost 5 bases and J 6 bases, leaving 14 bases between the germline ends. Per germline, CDR1 SGHRS and CDR2 YFSETQ. CDR3 nucleotides: TGCGCCAGCAGTCTGGACGGAGGGGATGGCTACACCTTC. Translating it yields CASSLDGGDGYTF.

This sequence joins TRBV30 and TRBJ1-1, with 8 bases lining up with TRBD1. The germline V gene has CDR1 GTSNPN and CDR2 SVGIG (reference sequence). The CDR3 extends over 14 amino acids. With V trimmed by 8 bases and J by 3 bases, 11 bases remained unmatched. Here the CDR3 reads CAASKLDRDTEAFF. CDR3 sequence (DNA): TGTGCCGCCTCAAAGCTGGACAGGGACACTGAAGCTTTCTTT.

The V call is TRBV2, the J call TRBJ1-6; possible D gene TRBD1, 5 bases. CDR3 size: 13 residues. V lost 3 bases, J lost 6 bases, and 6 bases lay in between. Germline values: CDR1 SNHLY, CDR2 FYNNEI. The CDR3 DNA sequence: TGTGCCAGCAGTGACAGGGTTAATTCACCCCTCCACTTT. It codes for CASSDRVNSPLHF.

The J gene is TRBJ2-5, the V gene TRBV27; TRBD2 matches 9 bases. Trimming cost V 2 bases and J 1 base; bases outside gene matches: 2. CDR1 and CDR2 from the germline V gene are MNHEY and SMNVEV (reference sequence). The CDR3 is 15 amino acids. CDR3 sequence reads: CASSLGAGGQETQYF. The DNA of the CDR3 is TGTGCCAGCAGTTTAGGAGCGGGGGGCCAAGAGACCCAGTACTTC.

The chain uses TRBV6-1 and TRBJ1-2, with TRBD1 identical over 9 bases. Losses at the gene ends were 3 bases for V and 7 bases for J; bases not matched to a gene: 9. Germline CDR1 is MNHNS and CDR2 is SASEGT. CDR3 length: 15 amino acids. CDR3 loop: CASSDNRDRVGGYTF. CDR3 in DNA: TGTGCCAGCAGTGATAACCGGGACAGGGTGGGTGGCTACACCTTC.

The rearrangement links TRBV7-8 to TRBJ2-7; TRBD2 might be the D (6 bases). V was pared by 1 base and J by 1 base, with 17 bases between. The CDR3 has 17 residues. In germline, CDR1 is SGHVS, CDR2 FQNEAQ. CDR3 in amino acids: CASSLVYRRDHSYEQYV. The DNA for the CDR3 is TGTGCCAGCAGCTTAGTCTACAGGCGGGATCATTCCTACGAGCAGTACGTC.

The rearrangement links TRBV6-5 to TRBJ2-7; possible D gene TRBD2, 5 bases. This CDR3 has 13 residues. V gave up 5 bases and J gave up 6 bases, with 14 bases separating them. Germline CDR1 and CDR2: MNHEY and SVGAGI. The CDR3 sequence: CASSPSRGSEQYV. The CDR3 region has the DNA TGTGCCAGCAGTCCATCCCGAGGGTCCGAGCAGTACGTC.

This clone occurred once. J is TRBJ2-3 and V is TRBV6-5; perhaps TRBD1 as D (6 bases). The V end was cut by 2 bases, the J end by 10 bases, with 13 bases between. This CDR3 spans 13 amino acids. Germline CDR1 and CDR2: MNHEY and SVGAGI. The CDR3 here is CASSYQGPSSQYF. For the CDR3, the DNA is TGTGCCAGCAGTTACCAGGGGCCCAGTTCGCAGTATTTT.

The chain carries TRBV5-1 and TRBJ1-5; 7 nucleotides agree with TRBD1. Germline loops: CDR1 SGHRS, CDR2 YFSETQ. V shed 4 bases and J 0 bases; nucleotides not matched to a gene: 4. The CDR3 totals 15 residues. Here the CDR3 DNA reads TGCGCCAGCAGCGAACAGGGGCTTAGCAATCAGCCCCAGCATTTT. Translation: CASSEQGLSNQPQHF.

The chain uses TRBV19 and TRBJ1-5; no clear D. Trimming cost V 6 bases and J 0 bases, with 6 bases left between them. The germline CDR1 and CDR2 sequences are LNHDA and SQIVND (reference sequence). This CDR3 has 13 amino acids. The CDR3 sequence: CASSQNSNQPQHF. The CDR3 DNA is TGTGCCAGTAGCCAGAATAGCAATCAGCCCCAGCATTTT.

This chain links TRBV19 with TRBJ1-2, with TRBD1 matching over 9 bases. The trim removed 9 bases at V and 6 bases at J, leaving 11 bases unmatched. This CDR3 is built from 14 residues. In germline, CDR1 is LNHDA, CDR2 SQIVND (reference sequence). This CDR3 reads CASTTADRGNGYTF. The CDR3 DNA sequence: TGTGCCAGCACTACGGCGGACAGGGGAAATGGCTACACCTTC.

J is TRBJ1-6 and V is TRBV5-1; unclear D gene. The CDR3 runs to 16 residues. Germline V gene lookup returns CDR1 SGHRS and CDR2 YFSETQ. Between the trimmed V and J ends, which lost 0 bases and 2 bases, there was a span of 9 bases. The CDR3 bases are TGCGCCAGCAGCTTGGTGGAGGTCACCTATAATTCACCCCTCCACTTT. Its protein is CASSLVEVTYNSPLHF.

The V and J genes are TRBV20-1 and TRBJ1-2; D is possibly TRBD1 (5 bases). The length of the CDR3 is 11 residues. Germline V gene data show CDR1 as DFQATT and CDR2 as SNEGSKA (reference sequence). V was pared by 6 bases and J by 5 bases, with 10 bases between. CDR3 DNA sequence: TGCAGTGCGCAGGGCGGATATGGCTACACCTTC. Translation gives CSAQGGYGYTF.

J is TRBJ1-6 and V is TRBV9, with D possibly being TRBD1 (5 bases). V was clipped by 4 bases and J by 8 bases, with 16 bases between them. Per the germline V gene, CDR1 is SGDLS and CDR2 is YYNGEE. The CDR3 is 15 residues long. The CDR3 DNA reads as TGTGCCAGCAGCCCCCACCTGGACACCGATTCACCCCTCCACTTT. Amino acid sequence: CASSPHLDTDSPLHF.

The gene calls are TRBV10-2 and TRBJ2-2, with TRBD2 matching over 11 bases. The CDR3 contains 16 residues. The V gene's germline CDR1 is WSHSY and CDR2 SAAADI. With V trimmed by 6 bases and J by 7 bases, 10 bases remained unmatched. Here the CDR3 reads CASRELAGAGGGELFF. The CDR3 DNA reads as TGCGCCAGCAGAGAACTAGCGGGGGCCGGGGGCGGGGAGCTGTTTTTT.

The genes are TRBV3-1 (or the pseudogene TRBV3-2) and TRBJ2-1; tentatively, D is TRBD1 (6 bases). Trimming stripped 4 bases from V and 9 bases from J, with 13 bases between. The CDR3 totals 13 residues. Germline V CDR1 and CDR2: LGHDT, YNNKEL (reference sequence). The CDR3 loop reads CASSRATGFEQFF. Here the CDR3 DNA reads TGTGCCAGCAGCCGGGCAACAGGGTTTGAGCAGTTCTTC.

This clone occurred a few times. V and J are TRBV28 and TRBJ1-5; 8 bases match TRBD1. Germline V CDR1 and CDR2: MDHEN, SYDVKM. The V gene end was trimmed by 6 bases and the J gene end by 4 bases; junction bases not matched to a gene: 8. CDR3 length: 15 amino acids. CDR3 bases: TGTGCCAGCAGGTCCCCAGGGGGCCTGAATCAGCCCCAGCATTTT. Its protein product is CASRSPGGLNQPQHF.

The rearrangement links TRBV28 to TRBJ1-2, with unresolved D. Trimming shortened V by 6 bases and J by 2 bases, and 19 bases separated the two germline ends. In germline, CDR1 is MDHEN, CDR2 SYDVKM. This CDR3 has 16 residues. The CDR3 DNA sequence: TGTGCCAGCAGCCTATCCCCCCCGGCCAGGAACTATGGCTACACCTTC. Protein: CASSLSPPARNYGYTF.

The chain couples TRBV12-3 or TRBV12-4 to TRBJ1-5; 7 bases agree with TRBD1. Trimming at V came to 7 bases and at J to 6 bases, leaving 3 bases not matched to a gene. The CDR3 extends over 12 amino acids. CDR3 in amino acids: CASKQGSQPQHF. The CDR3 DNA reads TGTGCCAGCAAACAGGGGAGTCAGCCCCAGCATTTT.

This chain joins TRBV9 and TRBJ2-7; 7 bases map to TRBD1. V gave up 2 bases and J gave up 2 bases; unmatched junction bases: 4. The germline V gene encodes CDR1 SGDLS and CDR2 YYNGEE. The CDR3 length is 14 residues. The CDR3 bases are TGTGCCAGCAGCGTTACCGGGACAGCCTACGAGCAGTACTTC. Translated: CASSVTGTAYEQYF. Variable domain in full (rest from reference TRBV9 and TRBJ2-7): DSGVTQTPKHLITATGQRVTLRCSPRSGDLSVYWYQQSLDQGLQFLIQYYNGEERAKGNILERFSAQQFPDLHSELNLSSLELGDSALYFCASSVTGTAYEQYFGPGTRLTVT.

The chain employs TRBV14 and TRBJ2-5; 9 bases map to TRBD2. Germline CDR1 reads SGHDN; CDR2 reads FVKESK. The CDR3 runs 16 residues. J gave up 1 base and V 2 bases, and 5 bases lay outside the gene matches. CDR3 coding DNA: TGTGCCAGCAGCCAACACGGACTAGCGTTCCAAGAGACCCAGTACTTC. Its protein is CASSQHGLAFQETQYF. The full variable domain, completed using reference TRBV14 and TRBJ2-5, is EAGVTQFPSHSVIEKGQTVTLRCDPISGHDNLYWYRRVMGKEIKFLLHFVKESKQDESGMPNNRFLAERTGGTYSTLKVQPAELEDSGVYFCASSQHGLAFQETQYFGPGTRLLVL.

The chain recombines TRBV19 with TRBJ2-1, with 12 nucleotides matching TRBD2. Trimming cost V 7 bases and J 10 bases; bases outside gene matches: 8. The CDR3 covers 14 residues. CDR1 is LNHDA and CDR2 is SQIVND in the germline V gene (reference sequence). DNA for the CDR3: TGTGCCAGTATCACTAGCGGGGGGTATGGCGAGCAGTTCTTC. Translating it yields CASITSGGYGEQFF.

This rearrangement joins TRBV6-1 to TRBJ1-2, with 9 bases fitting TRBD1. With 0 bases clipped from V and 0 bases from J, the junction kept 14 bases outside the gene matches. CDR3 length: 20 residues. Germline lookup yields CDR1 MNHNS and CDR2 SASEGT. The CDR3 sequence is CASSEARTGELGLANYGYTF. Here the CDR3 DNA reads TGTGCCAGCAGTGAAGCTCGGACAGGGGAGCTCGGTTTAGCTAACTATGGCTACACCTTC.

This clone has only one observation. The rearrangement joins TRBV5-1 to TRBJ1-4; 7 bases fit TRBD1. The CDR3 spans 13 residues. V shed 5 bases and J 7 bases; nucleotides not matched to a gene: 5. Germline V CDR1 and CDR2: SGHRS, YFSETQ. The CDR3 sequence is CASRGTALEKLFF. CDR3 bases: TGCGCCAGCAGGGGGACAGCCCTTGAAAAACTGTTTTTT.

The CDR3 loop is CASSLGPQGSRAEAFF. For the CDR3, the DNA is TGTGCCAGCAGCTTAGGCCCACAGGGGTCTCGCGCTGAAGCTTTCTTT. The chain combines TRBV7-8 with TRBJ1-1, with TRBD1 identical over 7 bases. This CDR3 has 16 residues. V lost 1 base, J lost 6 bases, and 11 bases stayed unmatched. Per germline, CDR1 SGHVS and CDR2 FQNEAQ.